Listed here is a single T cell receptor (beta chain). Using a J-beta primer mix together with a sample-barcoded 5' primer, a second PCR was run for roughly 6 to 11 cycles. TCRdb independently ran MiXCR on the 5' RACE reads; one entry per CDR3 protein. The table includes some 890,000 distinct CDR3 sequences, 25% to 30% detected once. This specimen comes from a study of blood T cells in healthy people across ages. Germline lookup yields CDR1 SNHLY and CDR2 FYNNEI. V lost 6 bases to trimming and J lost 0 bases; unmatched junction nucleotides: 4. This CDR3 has 14 residues. These same data were also listed under a study on T cells of mothers and their children. That paper notes: The second PCR's M1S primer added sample barcodes and 2-4 random nucleotides.

The receptor's source is a woman between 35 and 50 years old in good health. This sequence joins TRBV2 and TRBJ2-7; 8 bases map to TRBD1. The material sequenced was blood. The CDR3 DNA is TGTGCCAGCAGGGGGACAGGAGCCTCCTACGAGCAGTACTTC. Protein: CASRGTGASYEQYF.